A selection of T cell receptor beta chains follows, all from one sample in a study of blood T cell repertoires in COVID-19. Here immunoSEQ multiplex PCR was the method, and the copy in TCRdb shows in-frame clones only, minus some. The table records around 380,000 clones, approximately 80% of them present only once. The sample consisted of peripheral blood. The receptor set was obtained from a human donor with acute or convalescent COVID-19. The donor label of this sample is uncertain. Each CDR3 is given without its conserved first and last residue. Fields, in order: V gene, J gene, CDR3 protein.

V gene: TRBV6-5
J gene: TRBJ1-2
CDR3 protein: ASSYSKASGGAGYT

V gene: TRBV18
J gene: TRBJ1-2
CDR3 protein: ASSPRLRGQANYGYT

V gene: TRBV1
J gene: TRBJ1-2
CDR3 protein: TSSQYRGGYGYT

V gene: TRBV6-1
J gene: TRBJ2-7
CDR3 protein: ASSEAPPPLTYEQY

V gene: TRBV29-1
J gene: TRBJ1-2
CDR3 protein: SVARTGASNYGYT

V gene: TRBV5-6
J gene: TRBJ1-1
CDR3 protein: ASRPRGLQEAF

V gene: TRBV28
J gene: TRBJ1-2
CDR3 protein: ASSLLTAGYT

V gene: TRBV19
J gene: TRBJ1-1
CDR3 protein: ASGGLAEAF

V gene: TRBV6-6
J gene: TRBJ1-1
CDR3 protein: ASSPPRDTEAF

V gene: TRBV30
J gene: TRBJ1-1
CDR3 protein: AWRSPTGMNTEAF

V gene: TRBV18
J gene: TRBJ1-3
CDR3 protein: ASSPQAGQTAGNTIY

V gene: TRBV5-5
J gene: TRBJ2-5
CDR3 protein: ASSLGGTGETQY

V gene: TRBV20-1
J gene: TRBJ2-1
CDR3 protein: SARREEQF

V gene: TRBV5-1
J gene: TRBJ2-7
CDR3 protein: ASSLGSLGGGYEQY

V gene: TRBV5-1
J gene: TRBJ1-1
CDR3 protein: ASSSRNGTAGGHTEAF

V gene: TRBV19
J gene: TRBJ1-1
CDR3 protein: ASSISAGTADMNTEAF

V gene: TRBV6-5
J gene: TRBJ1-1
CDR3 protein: ASSYSNRGSNTEAF

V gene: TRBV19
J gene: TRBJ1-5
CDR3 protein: ATDRGSGYSNQPQH

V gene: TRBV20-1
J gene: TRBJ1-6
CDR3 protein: SASGSNSPLH

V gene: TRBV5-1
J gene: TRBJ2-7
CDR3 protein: ASSLSTSGGSEQY

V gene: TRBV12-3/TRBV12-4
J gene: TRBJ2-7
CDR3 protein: ASSPGGYEQY

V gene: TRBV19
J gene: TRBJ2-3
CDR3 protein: ASQKLGQTDTQY

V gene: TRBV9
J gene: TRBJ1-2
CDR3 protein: ASSVRAGGASGYT

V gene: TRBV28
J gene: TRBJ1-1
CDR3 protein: ASSYATTGDVYTEAF

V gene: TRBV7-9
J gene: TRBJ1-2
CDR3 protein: ASSLVTGSNYGYT

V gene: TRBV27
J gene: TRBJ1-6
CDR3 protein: ASSLSSPPHSPLH

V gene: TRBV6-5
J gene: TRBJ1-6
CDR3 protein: ASGQGRNSPLH

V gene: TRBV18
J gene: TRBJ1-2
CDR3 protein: ASSNYVRDRVEGGYT

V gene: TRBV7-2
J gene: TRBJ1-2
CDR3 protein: ASSLDLNYGYT

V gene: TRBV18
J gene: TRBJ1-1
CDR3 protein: ASSRVLGDTEAF

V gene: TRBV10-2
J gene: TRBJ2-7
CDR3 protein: ARPQEEGLAPSSYEQY

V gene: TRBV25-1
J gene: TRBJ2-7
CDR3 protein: ASSESRTGAYEQY

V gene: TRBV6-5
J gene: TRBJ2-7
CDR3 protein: ASSLRGTGPYEQY

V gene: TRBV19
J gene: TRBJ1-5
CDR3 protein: ASSPRRGTGGILSNQPQH

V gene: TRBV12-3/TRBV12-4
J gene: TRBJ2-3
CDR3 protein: ASSFRTDTQY

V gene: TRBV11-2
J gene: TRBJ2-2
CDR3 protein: ASSLEGGAAGELF

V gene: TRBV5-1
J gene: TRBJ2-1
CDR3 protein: ASSLAGRERYNEQF

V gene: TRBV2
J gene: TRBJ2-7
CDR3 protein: ASSERASGGAYEQY

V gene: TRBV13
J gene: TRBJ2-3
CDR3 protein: ASSWGLVLPDTQY

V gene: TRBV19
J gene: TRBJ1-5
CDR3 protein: ASSLTGAQPQH

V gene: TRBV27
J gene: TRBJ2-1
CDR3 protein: ASSSGISSYNEQF

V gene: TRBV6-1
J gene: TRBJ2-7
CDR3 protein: ASSESLAGAREQY

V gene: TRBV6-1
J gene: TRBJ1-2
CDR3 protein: ASSEVANYGYT

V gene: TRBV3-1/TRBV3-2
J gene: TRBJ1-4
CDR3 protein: ASSPLGQGMEKLF

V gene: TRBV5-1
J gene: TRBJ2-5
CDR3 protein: ASSLYGEVAETQY

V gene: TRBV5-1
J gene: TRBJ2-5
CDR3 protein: ASRQGTGKETQY

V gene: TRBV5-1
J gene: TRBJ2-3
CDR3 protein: ASKVLSGNTDTQY

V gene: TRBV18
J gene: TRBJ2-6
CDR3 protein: ASSPLDRGTGANVLT

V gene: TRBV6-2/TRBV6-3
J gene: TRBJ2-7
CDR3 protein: ASSLRLAGLRKSYEQY

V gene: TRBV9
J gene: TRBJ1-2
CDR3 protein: ASSVGRERDYGYT